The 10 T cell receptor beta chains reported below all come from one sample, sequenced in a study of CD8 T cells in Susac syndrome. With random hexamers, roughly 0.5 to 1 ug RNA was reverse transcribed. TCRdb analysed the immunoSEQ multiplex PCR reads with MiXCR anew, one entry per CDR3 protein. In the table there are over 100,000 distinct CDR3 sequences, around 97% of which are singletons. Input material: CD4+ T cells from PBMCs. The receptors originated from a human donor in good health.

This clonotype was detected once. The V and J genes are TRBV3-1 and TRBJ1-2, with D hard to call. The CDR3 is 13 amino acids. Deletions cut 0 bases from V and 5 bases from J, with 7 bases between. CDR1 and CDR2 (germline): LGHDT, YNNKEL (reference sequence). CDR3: CASSQELLYGYTF. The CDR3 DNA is TGTGCCAGCAGCCAAGAACTGTTATATGGCTACACCTTC.

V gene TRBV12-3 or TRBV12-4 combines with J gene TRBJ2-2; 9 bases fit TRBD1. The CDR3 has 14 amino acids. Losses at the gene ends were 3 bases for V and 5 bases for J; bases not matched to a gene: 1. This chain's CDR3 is CASSFGQGTGELFF. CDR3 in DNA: TGTGCCAGCAGTTTTGGACAGGGGACCGGGGAGCTGTTTTTT.

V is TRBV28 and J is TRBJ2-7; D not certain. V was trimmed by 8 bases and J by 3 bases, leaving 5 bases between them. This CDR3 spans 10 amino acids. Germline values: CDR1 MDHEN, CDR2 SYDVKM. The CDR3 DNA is TGTGCCAGCGGCTTCTACGAGCAGTACTTC. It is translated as CASGFYEQYF.

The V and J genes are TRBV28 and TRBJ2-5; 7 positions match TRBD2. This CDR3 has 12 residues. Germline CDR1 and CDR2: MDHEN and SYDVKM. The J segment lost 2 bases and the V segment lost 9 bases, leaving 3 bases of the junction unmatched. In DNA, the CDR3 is TGTGCCAGTCGTAGCGGGCAAGAGACCCAGTACTTC. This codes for CASRSGQETQYF.

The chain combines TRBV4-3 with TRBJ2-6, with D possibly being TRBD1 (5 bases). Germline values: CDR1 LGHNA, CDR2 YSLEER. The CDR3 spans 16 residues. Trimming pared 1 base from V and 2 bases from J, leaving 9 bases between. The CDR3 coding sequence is TGCGCCAGCAGCCAAGGCCCAGGGCCTGGGGCCAACGTCCTGACTTTC. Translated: CASSQGPGPGANVLTF.

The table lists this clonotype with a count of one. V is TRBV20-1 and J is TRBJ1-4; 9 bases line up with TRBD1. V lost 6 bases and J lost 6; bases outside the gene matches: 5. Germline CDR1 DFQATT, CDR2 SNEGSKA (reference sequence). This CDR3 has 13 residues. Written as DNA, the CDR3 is TGCAGTGCCGGACAGGGGCTCTATGAAAAACTGTTTTTT. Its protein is CSAGQGLYEKLFF.

As DNA, the CDR3 is TGCAGCGCCCCCTCGCCGGGACTAGCGACCTACAATGAGCAGTTCTTC. Translating it yields CSAPSPGLATYNEQFF. The J gene is TRBJ2-1, the V gene TRBV29-1; 10 positions match TRBD2. With V trimmed by 7 bases and J by 2 bases, 11 bases remained unmatched. Germline V gene data show CDR1 as SQVTM and CDR2 as ANQGSEA. This CDR3 has 16 residues.

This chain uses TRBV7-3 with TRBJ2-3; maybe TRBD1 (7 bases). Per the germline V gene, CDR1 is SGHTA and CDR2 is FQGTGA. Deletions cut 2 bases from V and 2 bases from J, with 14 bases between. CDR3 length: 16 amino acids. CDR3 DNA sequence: TGTGCCAGCAGCTTAGGTGGCAGGGGGGCCACAGATACGCAGTATTTT. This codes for CASSLGGRGATDTQYF. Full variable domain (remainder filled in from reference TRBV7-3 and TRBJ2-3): GAGVSQTPSNKVTEKGKYVELRCDPISGHTALYWYRQSLGQGPEFLIYFQGTGAADDSGLPNDRFFAVRPEGSVSTLKIQRTERGDSAVYLCASSLGGRGATDTQYFGPGTRLTVL.

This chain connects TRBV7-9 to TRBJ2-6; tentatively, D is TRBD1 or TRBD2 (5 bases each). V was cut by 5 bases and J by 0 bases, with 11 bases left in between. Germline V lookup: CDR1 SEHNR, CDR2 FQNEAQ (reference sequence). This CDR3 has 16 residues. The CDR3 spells CASSRGPGSGANVLTF. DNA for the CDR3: TGTGCCAGCAGCCGGGGCCCAGGCTCTGGGGCCAACGTCCTGACTTTC.

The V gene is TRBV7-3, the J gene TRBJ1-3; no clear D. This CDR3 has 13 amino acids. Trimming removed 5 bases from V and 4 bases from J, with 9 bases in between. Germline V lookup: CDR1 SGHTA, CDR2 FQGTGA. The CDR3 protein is CASSQYQGNTIYF. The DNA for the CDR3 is TGTGCCAGCAGCCAGTACCAAGGAAACACCATATATTTT.